What follows are 3 T cell receptor beta chains derived from one specimen sequenced in a study of OX40 agonist ivuxolimab in advanced cancers. Profiled with immunoSEQ multiplex PCR; TCRdb holds only in-frame clones, not every one. The sample has about 46,000 clones, 91% seen once. The starting material was CD4+ or CD8+ T cells sorted from blood, obtained in a trial of the OX40 agonist ivuxolimab. The receptors stem from an adult with an advanced solid tumor such as melanoma, head and neck, liver or kidney cancer.

The chain joins TRBV27 to TRBJ1-2; 9 bases line up with TRBD1. The CDR3 totals 13 residues. The germline V gene encodes CDR1 MNHEY and CDR2 SMNVEV (reference sequence). V gave up 5 bases and J gave up 6 bases; unmatched junction bases: 4. CDR3 DNA: TGTGCCAGCAGTCGAACAGGGGGCGATGGCTACACCTTC. Amino acid sequence: CASSRTGGDGYTF.

The chain joins TRBV5-1 to TRBJ2-7; TRBD1 matches at 8 bases. Trimming took 5 bases from V and 3 from J; bases not matched to a gene: 13. CDR1 and CDR2 (germline): SGHRS, YFSETQ. The CDR3 extends over 16 amino acids. Here the CDR3 reads CASSFSRGQTYYEQYF. The CDR3 region has the DNA TGCGCCAGCAGTTTTAGCAGGGGGCAAACCTACTACGAGCAGTACTTC.

The chain couples TRBV4-1 to TRBJ1-1; 9 nucleotides agree with TRBD1. Trimming cost V 3 bases and J 1 base; bases outside gene matches: 3. The CDR3 is 15 residues long. From germline, CDR1 is MGHRA and CDR2 YSYEKL. CDR3 sequence (DNA): TGCGCCAGCAGCCACCCGGGACAGGGGAACACTGAAGCTTTCTTT. Translating it yields CASSHPGQGNTEAFF.